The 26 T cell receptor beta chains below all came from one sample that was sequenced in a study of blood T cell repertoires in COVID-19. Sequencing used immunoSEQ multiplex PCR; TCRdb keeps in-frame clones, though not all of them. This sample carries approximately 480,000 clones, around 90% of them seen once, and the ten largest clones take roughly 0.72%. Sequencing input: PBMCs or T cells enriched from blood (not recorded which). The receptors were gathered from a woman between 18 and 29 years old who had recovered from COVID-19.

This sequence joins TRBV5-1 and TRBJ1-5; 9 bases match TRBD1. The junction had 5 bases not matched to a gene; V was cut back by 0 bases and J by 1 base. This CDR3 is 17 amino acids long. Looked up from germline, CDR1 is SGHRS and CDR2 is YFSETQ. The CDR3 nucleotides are TGCGCCAGCAGCTTGGGGACAGGGGTGTTAAGCAATCAGCCCCAGCATTTT. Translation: CASSLGTGVLSNQPQHF.

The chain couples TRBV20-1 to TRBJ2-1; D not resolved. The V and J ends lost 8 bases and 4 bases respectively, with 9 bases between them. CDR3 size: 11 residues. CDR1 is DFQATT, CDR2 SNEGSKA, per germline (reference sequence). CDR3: CSPQTYNEQFF. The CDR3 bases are TGCAGTCCCCAGACATACAATGAGCAGTTCTTC.

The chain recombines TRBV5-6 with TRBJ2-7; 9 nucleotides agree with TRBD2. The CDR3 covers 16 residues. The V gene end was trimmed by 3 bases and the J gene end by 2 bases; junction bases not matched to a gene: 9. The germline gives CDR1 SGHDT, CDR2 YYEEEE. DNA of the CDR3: TGTGCCAGCAGCTCCCGGCGGGGGGGTTTTCCCTACGAGCAGTACTTC. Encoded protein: CASSSRRGGFPYEQYF.

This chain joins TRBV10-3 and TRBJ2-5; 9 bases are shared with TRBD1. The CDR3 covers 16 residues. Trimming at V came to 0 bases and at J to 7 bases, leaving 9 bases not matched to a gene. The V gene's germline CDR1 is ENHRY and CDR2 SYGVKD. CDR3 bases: TGTGCCATCAGTGAGTCTGGGACAGGGACCCGGGTGACCCAGTACTTC. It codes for CAISESGTGTRVTQYF.

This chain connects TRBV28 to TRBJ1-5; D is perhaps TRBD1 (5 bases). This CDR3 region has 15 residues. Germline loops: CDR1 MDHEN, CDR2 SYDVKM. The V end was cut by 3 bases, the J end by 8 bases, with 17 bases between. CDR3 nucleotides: TGTGCCAGCAGTTTTTTGGGGGGGAGAAAGGAGCCCCAGCATTTT. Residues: CASSFLGGRKEPQHF.

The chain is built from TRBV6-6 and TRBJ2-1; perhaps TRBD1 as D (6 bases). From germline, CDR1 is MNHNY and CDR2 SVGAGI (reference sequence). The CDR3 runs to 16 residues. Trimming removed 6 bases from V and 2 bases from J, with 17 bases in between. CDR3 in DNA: TGTGCCAGCAGCCGCTCGACAGGAGCCACCTACAATGAGCAGTTCTTC. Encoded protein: CASSRSTGATYNEQFF.

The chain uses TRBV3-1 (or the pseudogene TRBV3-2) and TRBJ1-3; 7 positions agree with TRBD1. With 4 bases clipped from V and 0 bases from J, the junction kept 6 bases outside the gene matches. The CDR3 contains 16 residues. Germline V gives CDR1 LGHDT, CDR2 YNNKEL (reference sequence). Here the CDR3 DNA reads TGTGCCAGCAGCCCCCGACAGGGCCGCTCTGGAAACACCATATATTTT. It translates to CASSPRQGRSGNTIYF.

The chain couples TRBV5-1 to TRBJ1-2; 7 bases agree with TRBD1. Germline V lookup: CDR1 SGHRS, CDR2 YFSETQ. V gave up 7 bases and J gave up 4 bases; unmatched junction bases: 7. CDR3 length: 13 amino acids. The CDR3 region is CASGQDSSYGYTF. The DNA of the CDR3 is TGCGCCAGCGGACAGGATTCCAGCTATGGCTACACCTTC.

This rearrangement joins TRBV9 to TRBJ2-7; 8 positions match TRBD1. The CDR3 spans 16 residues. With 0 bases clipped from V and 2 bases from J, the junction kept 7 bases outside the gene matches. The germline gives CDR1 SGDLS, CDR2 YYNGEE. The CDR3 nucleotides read TGTGCCAGCAGCGTAGCGGCAGGACAGGGTACCTACGAGCAGTACTTC. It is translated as CASSVAAGQGTYEQYF.

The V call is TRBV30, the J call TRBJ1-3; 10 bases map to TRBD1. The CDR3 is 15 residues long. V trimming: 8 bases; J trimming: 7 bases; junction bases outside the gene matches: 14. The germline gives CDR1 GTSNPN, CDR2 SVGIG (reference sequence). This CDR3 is CALGEGQGYGNTIYF. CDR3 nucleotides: TGTGCCCTCGGAGAGGGACAGGGGTATGGGAACACCATATATTTT.

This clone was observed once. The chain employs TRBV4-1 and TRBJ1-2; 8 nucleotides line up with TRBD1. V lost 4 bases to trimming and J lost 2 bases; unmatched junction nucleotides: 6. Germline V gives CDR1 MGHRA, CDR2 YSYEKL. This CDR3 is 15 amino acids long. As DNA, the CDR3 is TGCGCCAGCAGCCGATCAGGGGGCGCGAACTATGGCTACACCTTC. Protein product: CASSRSGGANYGYTF.

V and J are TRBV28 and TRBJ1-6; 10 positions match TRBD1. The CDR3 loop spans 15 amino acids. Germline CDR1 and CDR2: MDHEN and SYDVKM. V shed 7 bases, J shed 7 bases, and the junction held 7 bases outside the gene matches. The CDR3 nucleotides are TGTGCCAGCAAATTCCGGGACAGGGGAAATTCACCCCTCCACTTT. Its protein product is CASKFRDRGNSPLHF.

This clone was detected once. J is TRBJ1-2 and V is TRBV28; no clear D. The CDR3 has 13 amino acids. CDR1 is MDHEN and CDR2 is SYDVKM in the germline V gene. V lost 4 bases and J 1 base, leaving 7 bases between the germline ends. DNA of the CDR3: TGTGCCAGCAGTTCCTACAGTAACTATGGCTACACCTTC. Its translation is CASSSYSNYGYTF.

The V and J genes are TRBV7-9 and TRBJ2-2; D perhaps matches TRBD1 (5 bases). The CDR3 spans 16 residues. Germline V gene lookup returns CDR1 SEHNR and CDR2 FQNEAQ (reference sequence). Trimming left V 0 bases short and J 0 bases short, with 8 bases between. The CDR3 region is CASSLARAPNTGELFF. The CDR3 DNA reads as TGTGCCAGCAGCTTAGCCAGGGCACCGAACACCGGGGAGCTGTTTTTT.

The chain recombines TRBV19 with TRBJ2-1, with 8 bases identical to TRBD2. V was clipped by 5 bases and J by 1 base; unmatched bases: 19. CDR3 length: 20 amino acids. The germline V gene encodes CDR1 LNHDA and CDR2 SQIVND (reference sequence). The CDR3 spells CASSPFKPNSGGGSYNEQFF. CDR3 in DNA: TGTGCCAGTAGTCCCTTCAAGCCGAATTCCGGCGGGGGGTCCTACAATGAGCAGTTCTTC.

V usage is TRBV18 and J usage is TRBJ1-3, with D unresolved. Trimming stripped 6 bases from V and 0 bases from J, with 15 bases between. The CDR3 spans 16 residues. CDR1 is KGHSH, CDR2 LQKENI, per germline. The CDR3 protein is CASSPGREGSGNTIYF. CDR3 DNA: TGTGCCAGCTCCCCTGGAAGGGAGGGCTCTGGAAACACCATATATTTT.

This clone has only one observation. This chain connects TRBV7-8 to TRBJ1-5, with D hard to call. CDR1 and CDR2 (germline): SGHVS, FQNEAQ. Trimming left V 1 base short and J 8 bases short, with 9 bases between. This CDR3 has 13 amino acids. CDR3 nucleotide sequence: TGTGCCAGCAGCTTAGTGGGAGATGAGCCCCAGCATTTT. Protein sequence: CASSLVGDEPQHF.

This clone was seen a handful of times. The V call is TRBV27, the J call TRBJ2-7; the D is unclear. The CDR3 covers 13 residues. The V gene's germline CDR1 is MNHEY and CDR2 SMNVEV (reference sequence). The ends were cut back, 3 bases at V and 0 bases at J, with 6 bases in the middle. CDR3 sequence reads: CASSFSVSYEQYF. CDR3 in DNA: TGTGCCAGCAGTTTTTCTGTCTCCTACGAGCAGTACTTC.

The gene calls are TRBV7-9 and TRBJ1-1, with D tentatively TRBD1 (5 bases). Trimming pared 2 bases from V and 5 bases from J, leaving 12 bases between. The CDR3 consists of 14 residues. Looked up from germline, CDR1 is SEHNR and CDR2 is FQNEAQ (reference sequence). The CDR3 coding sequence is TGTGCCAGCAGCTTACCGGCGAAGGGGACTGAAGCTTTCTTT. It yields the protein CASSLPAKGTEAFF.

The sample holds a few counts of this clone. In DNA, the CDR3 is TGCGCCAGCAGGAGGGGGGAGCGGGATAACACCGGGGAGCTGTTTTTT. Translated: CASRRGERDNTGELFF. V is TRBV10-1 and J is TRBJ2-2, with D possibly TRBD2 on 7 matching bases. The ends were cut back, 6 bases at V and 2 bases at J, with 16 bases in the middle. CDR3 length: 16 amino acids. Germline-derived CDR1 and CDR2 are WNHNN and SYGVQD (reference sequence).

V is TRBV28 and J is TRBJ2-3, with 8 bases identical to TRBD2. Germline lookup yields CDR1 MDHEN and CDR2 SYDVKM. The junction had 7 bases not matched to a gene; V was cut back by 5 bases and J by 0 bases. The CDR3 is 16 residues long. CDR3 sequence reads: CASSPGGQLSTDTQYF. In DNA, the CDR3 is TGTGCCAGCAGTCCGGGGGGGCAGCTTAGCACAGATACGCAGTATTTT.

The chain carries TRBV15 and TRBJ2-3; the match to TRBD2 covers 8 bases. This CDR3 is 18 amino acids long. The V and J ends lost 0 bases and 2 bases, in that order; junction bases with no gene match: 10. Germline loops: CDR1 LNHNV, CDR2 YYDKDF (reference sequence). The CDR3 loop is CATSRDLSGGPPTDTQYF. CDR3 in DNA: TGTGCCACCAGCAGAGATTTGTCGGGGGGGCCCCCCACAGATACGCAGTATTTT.

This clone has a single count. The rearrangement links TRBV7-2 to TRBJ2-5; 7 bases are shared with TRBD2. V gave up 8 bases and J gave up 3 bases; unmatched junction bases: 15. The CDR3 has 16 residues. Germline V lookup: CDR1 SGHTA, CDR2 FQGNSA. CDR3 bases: TGTGCCAGCGGAGTATGGGCCAAGCGGGGAGAAGAGACCCAGTACTTC. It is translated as CASGVWAKRGEETQYF.

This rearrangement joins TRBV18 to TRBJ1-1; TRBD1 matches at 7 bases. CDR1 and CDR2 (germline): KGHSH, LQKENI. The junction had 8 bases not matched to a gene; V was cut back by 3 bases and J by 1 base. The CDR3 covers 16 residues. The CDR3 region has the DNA TGTGCCAGCTCACCCACATTGACAGGGCAGAACACTGAAGCTTTCTTT. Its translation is CASSPTLTGQNTEAFF.

CDR3: CASSRGDGNEKLFF. For the CDR3, the DNA is TGCGCCAGCAGTAGGGGTGATGGTAATGAAAAACTGTTTTTT. This rearrangement joins TRBV5-1 to TRBJ1-4, with D perhaps matching TRBD1 (5 bases). Trimming removed 5 bases at V and 4 bases at J, with 12 bases between. The germline CDR1 and CDR2 sequences are SGHRS and YFSETQ. The CDR3 has 14 amino acids.

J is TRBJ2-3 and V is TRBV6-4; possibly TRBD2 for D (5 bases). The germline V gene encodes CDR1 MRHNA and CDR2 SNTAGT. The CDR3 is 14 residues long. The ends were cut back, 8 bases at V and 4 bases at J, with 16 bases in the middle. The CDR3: CASHTNSRADTQYF. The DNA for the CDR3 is TGTGCCAGCCATACAAACTCGAGGGCAGATACGCAGTATTTT.